What follows is one T cell receptor beta chain and its context. The data derive from a study of blood T cell repertoires in COVID-19. Turning to the study itself: Samples came from the United States, Italy and Spain, spanning acute and convalescent COVID-19.

As originally analysed: Amplification from reference gene primers served as the basis for estimated nucleated cell counts. Libraries were prepared by immunoSEQ multiplex PCR; TCRdb keeps only in-frame clonotypes and omits some of them. The V and J calls and clone size are taken from that table; D and trimming were inferred from the DNA. The sample has over 45,000 clones; about nine tenths are singletons. The sequence came from a human donor in a cohort sampled during active COVID-19. Sequencing was done on a sample of peripheral blood.

CDR3: CARRVGTSRETQYF. CDR3 nucleotide sequence: TGTGCCCGGCGGGTGGGGACTAGCCGGGAGACCCAGTACTTC. The chain couples TRBV2 to TRBJ2-5; 9 bases are shared with TRBD2. This CDR3 spans 14 amino acids. Per the germline V gene, CDR1 is SNHLY and CDR2 is FYNNEI. The V segment lost 11 bases and the J segment 5 bases; nucleotides outside the gene matches: 12.